This TCR beta chain was retrieved from a study of shared clonotypes between healthy human individuals. The CDR3 runs 12 residues. Between the trimmed V and J ends, which lost 6 bases and 10 bases, there was a span of 12 bases. Germline V gives CDR1 SNHLY, CDR2 FYNNEI. Every immunoSEQ plate was one replicate of a subset's evenly spread DNA. The protocol was immunoSEQ multiplex PCR, while the TCRdb copy is restricted to in-frame clones and leaves out a portion. Among 450,000 to 600,000 clones, 70% to 80% were seen once, and the ten largest hold 10% to 15%. Donors included only healthy HIV-negative adults lacking recent acute infections or vaccinations.

V and J are TRBV2 and TRBJ1-4; D ambiguous. The sequence came from a woman between 40 and 55 years old in good health. Some clones in this sample may be carry-over from other donors' samples. Sample: PBMCs. The CDR3 nucleotides are TGTGCCAGCAGGCAACACCTGGGAAAACTGTTTTTT. This codes for CASRQHLGKLFF. Together with reference TRBV2 and TRBJ1-4, the CDR3 gives the full variable domain: EPEVTQTPSHQVTQMGQEVILRCVPISNHLYFYWYRQILGQKVEFLVSFYNNEISEKSEIFDDQFSVERPDGSNFTLKIRSTKLEDSAMYFCASRQHLGKLFFGSGTQLSVL.